These 24 T cell receptor beta chains were all obtained from the same sample, sequenced in a study of regulatory T cells in long-lasting Graves disease. The authors built TCR beta libraries using iRepertoire HTBI primers and Arm-PCR of CDR3 regions. TCRdb processed the multiplex PCR reads anew with MiXCR; each CDR3 protein has one entry. The sample records a few hundred thousand distinct CDR3 sequences, around 19% being singletons. Documented time point: newly diagnosed GD, antithyroid drugs for less than 3 months. The TCR library was made from RNA that had been extracted from PBMCs in TRIzol. These same data were also listed under a study on T cells in Graves' hyperthyroidism and ophthalmopathy.

Material: peripheral blood mononuclear cells (PBMCs), obtained at new diagnosis, from a patient treated with antithyroid drugs. Receptors originate from a woman aged 25 to 39 with Graves disease.

This clonotype was found many times. The chain has TRBV19 and TRBJ1-1; D perhaps matches TRBD1 (5 bases). Germline V gives CDR1 LNHDA, CDR2 SQIVND (reference sequence). With 7 bases removed from V and 5 bases from J, the gap between germline ends came to 14 bases. The CDR3 length is 13 residues. The CDR3 is CASIGGEWTEAFF. The CDR3 nucleotides read TGTGCCAGTATCGGGGGGGAGTGGACTGAAGCTTTCTTT. Full variable domain (rest looked up from reference TRBV19 and TRBJ1-1): DGGITQSPKYLFRKEGQNVTLSCEQNLNHDAMYWYRQDPGQGLRLIYYSQIVNDFQKGDIAEGYSVSREKKESFPLTVTSAQKNPTAFYLCASIGGEWTEAFFGQGTRLTVV.

This clonotype was recorded at least ten times. V gene TRBV6-1 combines with J gene TRBJ1-1, with TRBD1 matching 7 bases. Germline loops: CDR1 MNHNS, CDR2 SASEGT. V trimming: 7 bases; J trimming: 1 base; junction bases outside the gene matches: 9. The CDR3 spans 15 residues. The CDR3 coding sequence is TGTGCCAGCAAGAGGACAGGATCGGGGAACACTGAAGCTTTCTTT. Protein product: CASKRTGSGNTEAFF.

This chain joins TRBV6-5 and TRBJ2-6; D gene unclear. From germline, CDR1 is MNHEY and CDR2 SVGAGI. Deletions cut 1 base from V and 4 bases from J, with 14 bases between. This CDR3 has 17 residues. The CDR3 DNA is TGTGCCAGCAGTTACTTAAGCCTCCGGAGCGGGGCCAACGTCCTGACTTTC. Translated: CASSYLSLRSGANVLTF.

About this clonotype: This likely stems from a read error, as it lies one base from a far larger clone. The genes are TRBV7-2 and TRBJ2-5, with TRBD1 matching over 8 bases. Per the germline V gene, CDR1 is SGHTA and CDR2 is FQGNSA. V shed 4 bases, J shed 5 bases, and the junction held 9 bases outside the gene matches. This CDR3 comprises 15 residues. The CDR3 is CASSSSGQGSETQYF. The CDR3 region has the DNA TGTGCCAGCAGCTCGTCCGGACAGGGCTCCGAGACCCAGTACTTC.

This clonotype was found many times. The chain uses TRBV9 and TRBJ2-1; 10 positions agree with TRBD2. J was trimmed by 7 bases and V by 6 bases; bases with no gene match: 10. The germline gives CDR1 SGDLS, CDR2 YYNGEE. The CDR3 runs 15 residues. The chain's CDR3 is CASTTSGASDNEQFF. In nucleotides, the CDR3 is TGTGCCAGCACCACTAGCGGGGCCTCTGATAATGAGCAGTTCTTC.

In this sample, this clonotype turned up a few times. The gene calls are TRBV6-1 and TRBJ1-6; D possibly corresponds to TRBD1 (5 bases). The CDR3 runs 18 residues. Germline V gene data show CDR1 as MNHNS and CDR2 as SASEGT. V gave up 6 bases and J gave up 2 bases, with 20 bases separating them. The CDR3 is CASRPFGQGGAYNSPLHF. The CDR3 DNA sequence: TGTGCCAGCAGACCATTCGGGCAGGGAGGCGCCTATAATTCACCCCTCCACTTT.

This clonotype has a handful of counts. The V gene is TRBV12-3 or TRBV12-4, the J gene TRBJ1-1; D unclear. The V end was cut by 1 base, the J end by 11 bases, with 8 bases between. CDR3 length: 11 amino acids. The CDR3 is CASSLEESAFF. DNA of the CDR3: TGTGCCAGCAGTTTAGAGGAGTCGGCTTTCTTT.

The V and J genes are TRBV7-9 and TRBJ2-1; TRBD1 might be the D (5 bases). CDR3 length equals 15 residues. Trimming took 5 bases from V and 2 from J, leaving 13 bases between them. Germline loops: CDR1 SEHNR, CDR2 FQNEAQ (reference sequence). The CDR3: CASSRTLETYNEQFF. Here the CDR3 DNA reads TGTGCCAGCAGCCGGACACTTGAAACCTACAATGAGCAGTTCTTC.

This chain connects TRBV18 to TRBJ2-4; D is uncertain. Trimming shortened V by 6 bases and J by 1 base, and 13 bases separated the two germline ends. CDR1 is KGHSH and CDR2 is LQKENI in the germline V gene. The CDR3 contains 15 residues. The CDR3 DNA follows: TGTGCCAGCTCCAACGGTGTAGGGGCCAAAAACATTCAGTACTTC. As protein: CASSNGVGAKNIQYF. Using reference TRBV18 and TRBJ2-4 for the parts outside the CDR3, the full variable domain is NAGVMQNPRHLVRRRGQEARLRCSPMKGHSHVYWYRQLPEEGLKFMVYLQKENIIDESGMPKERFSAEFPKEGPSILRIQQVVRGDSAAYFCASSNGVGAKNIQYFGAGTRLSVL.

This clonotype was recorded once. The V gene is TRBV2, the J gene TRBJ2-7, with D tentatively TRBD1 (6 bases). The V end lost 7 bases, the J end lost 2 bases, and 18 bases lay between the germline ends. Germline V CDR1 and CDR2: SNHLY, FYNNEI. The CDR3 is 15 residues long. The CDR3 protein is CASTIPGHITYEQYF. CDR3 sequence (DNA): TGTGCCAGCACGATCCCGGGACACATAACCTACGAGCAGTACTTC.

This clonotype showed up many times. This chain joins TRBV28 and TRBJ1-4; 8 bases align to TRBD1. With 2 bases clipped from V and 6 bases from J, the junction kept 2 bases outside the gene matches. Per germline, CDR1 MDHEN and CDR2 SYDVKM. The CDR3 runs 14 residues. The CDR3 nucleotides are TGTGCCAGCAGTTTAGACAGGGGCGATGAAAAACTGTTTTTT. Translating it yields CASSLDRGDEKLFF.

This chain connects TRBV19 to TRBJ1-5; TRBD1 agrees at 9 bases. The CDR3 has 17 residues. Germline values: CDR1 LNHDA, CDR2 SQIVND (reference sequence). The trim removed 6 bases at V and 2 bases at J, leaving 11 bases unmatched. CDR3 sequence reads: CASRSGTGNSGNQPQHF. CDR3 in DNA: TGTGCCAGTAGATCCGGGACAGGGAATAGCGGCAATCAGCCCCAGCATTTT.

This clonotype showed up many times. This chain joins TRBV12-3 or TRBV12-4 and TRBJ1-1; maybe TRBD1 (5 bases). This CDR3 contains 16 residues. V was shortened by 7 bases and J by 2 bases, with 20 bases between the two germline ends. CDR3 coding DNA: TGTGCCAGCAACCAATTGGGGGTCTTGGAAAACACTGAAGCTTTCTTT. This sequence encodes CASNQLGVLENTEAFF.

This clonotype appeared many times. J is TRBJ1-6 and V is TRBV5-4; 8 positions agree with TRBD1. CDR1 SGHNT and CDR2 YYREEE come from the germline V gene (reference sequence). Trimming at V came to 3 bases and at J to 7 bases, leaving 9 bases not matched to a gene. The CDR3 totals 16 residues. The CDR3 loop reads CASSSGRTGTNSPLHF. DNA for the CDR3: TGTGCCAGCAGCTCCGGGAGGACAGGGACAAATTCACCCCTCCACTTT. The full variable domain, its missing parts supplied by reference TRBV5-4 and TRBJ1-6, is ETGVTQSPTHLIKTRGQQVTLRCSSQSGHNTVSWYQQALGQGPQFIFQYYREEENGRGNFPPRFSGLQFPNYSSELNVNALELDDSALYLCASSSGRTGTNSPLHFGNGTRLTVT.

This clonotype has ten or more counts. The chain is built from TRBV2 and TRBJ2-7; D is unresolved. This CDR3 spans 14 amino acids. Germline values: CDR1 SNHLY, CDR2 FYNNEI. V lost 4 bases and J 2 bases, leaving 12 bases between the germline ends. CDR3 DNA: TGTGCCAGCAGTGTCTCTACAGCCACCTACGAGCAGTACTTC. It encodes CASSVSTATYEQYF.

This clonotype was seen ten or more times. This rearrangement joins TRBV2 to TRBJ1-3; no definite D call. In germline, CDR1 is SNHLY, CDR2 FYNNEI. The CDR3 is made up of 15 amino acids. V gave up 3 bases and J gave up 0 bases, with 9 bases separating them. The CDR3 protein is CASSEGLRSGNTIYF. Written as DNA, the CDR3 is TGTGCCAGCAGTGAGGGATTACGCTCTGGAAACACCATATATTTT.

In its sample, this clonotype was seen many times. The genes are TRBV4-2 and TRBJ1-4; possibly TRBD1 for D (5 bases). The CDR3 loop spans 14 amino acids. Deletions cut 4 bases from V and 7 bases from J, with 13 bases between. The germline CDR1 and CDR2 sequences are LGHNA and YNFKEQ. The CDR3 region has the DNA TGTGCCAGCAGCCCACCCAGGGAAAGTGAAAAACTGTTTTTT. Its translation is CASSPPRESEKLFF.

At least ten counts were recorded for this clonotype. The chain links TRBV20-1 to TRBJ1-6, with D unclear. CDR3 length equals 16 residues. The germline V gene encodes CDR1 DFQATT and CDR2 SNEGSKA (reference sequence). Trimming stripped 5 bases from V and 5 bases from J, with 19 bases between. The CDR3 loop reads CSAAARHLGHNSPLHF. CDR3 nucleotide sequence: TGCAGTGCTGCCGCCCGTCACCTCGGACATAATTCACCCCTCCACTTT.

With respect to this clonotype: A much more abundant neighbour one base away suggests this may be a read error. The chain has TRBV29-1 and TRBJ1-1, with TRBD1 matching 10 bases. This CDR3 contains 13 residues. The V gene end was trimmed by 7 bases and the J gene end by 9 bases; junction bases not matched to a gene: 11. Per the germline V gene, CDR1 is SQVTM and CDR2 is ANQGSEA. The CDR3 loop reads CSEKRTGGTKAFF. The DNA of the CDR3 is TGCAGCGAAAAAAGGACAGGGGGAACTAAAGCTTTCTTT.

In this sample, this clonotype turned up many times. The genes are TRBV20-1 and TRBJ1-5, with D perhaps TRBD1 (6 bases). The CDR3 is made up of 12 amino acids. The V end was cut by 5 bases, the J end by 9 bases, with 14 bases between. Germline assignment: CDR1 DFQATT and CDR2 SNEGSKA (reference sequence). The CDR3 DNA reads as TGCAGTGCTCTCCTAAGAGGGGGGCCCCAGCATTTT. Encoded protein: CSALLRGGPQHF.

This clonotype was seen at least ten times. The gene calls are TRBV4-1 and TRBJ2-3, with D perhaps given as TRBD1 or TRBD2 (6 bases each). The CDR3 length is 16 residues. Germline assignment: CDR1 MGHRA and CDR2 YSYEKL. The V end lost 4 bases, the J end lost 1 base, and 15 bases lay between the germline ends. The CDR3 bases are TGCGCCAGCAGCCCTGACGGGGGCCGTCGCACAGATACGCAGTATTTT. It yields the protein CASSPDGGRRTDTQYF.

This chain joins TRBV4-1 and TRBJ1-2; possibly TRBD1 for D (6 bases). Per germline, CDR1 MGHRA and CDR2 YSYEKL. The CDR3 sequence is 16 residues long. V lost 3 bases, J lost 8 bases, and 22 bases lay in between. The CDR3 bases are TGCGCCAGCAGCCAGAATGCCGGGACAACGACTCCGGGCTACACCTTC. This gives the protein CASSQNAGTTTPGYTF.

The sample holds a few counts of this clonotype. A read error may explain this, as a much larger clone is one base away. The chain couples TRBV2 to TRBJ2-2; D is undetermined. CDR3 length equals 13 residues. Looked up from germline, CDR1 is SNHLY and CDR2 is FYNNEI. Trimming removed 8 bases at V and 1 base at J, with 8 bases between. CDR3 coding DNA: TGTGCCAGCCGGACGGGGAACACCGGGGAGCTGTTTTTT. Translated: CASRTGNTGELFF.

This clonotype was observed many times. The V and J genes are TRBV7-2 and TRBJ2-1; D is possibly TRBD1 (5 bases). The germline V gene encodes CDR1 SGHTA and CDR2 FQGNSA. CDR3 length: 12 amino acids. V lost 5 bases to trimming and J lost 11 bases, with 13 bases between them. CDR3 protein: CASSVDSPKQFF. For the CDR3, the DNA is TGTGCCAGCAGCGTAGACAGCCCGAAGCAGTTCTTC.